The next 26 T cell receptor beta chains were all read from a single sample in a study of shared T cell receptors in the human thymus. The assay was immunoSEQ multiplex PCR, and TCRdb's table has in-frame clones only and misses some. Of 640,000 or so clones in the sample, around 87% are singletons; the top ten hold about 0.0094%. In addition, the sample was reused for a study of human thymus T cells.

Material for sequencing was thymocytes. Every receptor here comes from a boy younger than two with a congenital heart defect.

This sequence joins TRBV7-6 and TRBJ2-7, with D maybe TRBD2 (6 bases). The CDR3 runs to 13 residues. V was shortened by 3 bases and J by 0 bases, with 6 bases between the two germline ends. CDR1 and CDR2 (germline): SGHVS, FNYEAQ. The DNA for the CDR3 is TGTGCCAGCAGCTTGACTAGCTCCTACGAGCAGTACTTC. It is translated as CASSLTSSYEQYF. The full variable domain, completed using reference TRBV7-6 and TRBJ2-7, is GAGVSQSPRYKVTKRGQDVALRCDPISGHVSLYWYRQALGQGPEFLTYFNYEAQQDKSGLPNDRFSAERPEGSISTLTIQRTEQRDSAMYRCASSLTSSYEQYFGPGTRLTVT.

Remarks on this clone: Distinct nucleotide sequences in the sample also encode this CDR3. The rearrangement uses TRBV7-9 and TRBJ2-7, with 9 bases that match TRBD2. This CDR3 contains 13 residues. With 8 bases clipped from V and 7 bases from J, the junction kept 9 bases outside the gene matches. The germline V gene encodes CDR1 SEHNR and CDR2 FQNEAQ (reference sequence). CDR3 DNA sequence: TGTGCCAGCTCCATTGCGGGAGGGGATGAGCAGTACTTC. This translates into CASSIAGGDEQYF.

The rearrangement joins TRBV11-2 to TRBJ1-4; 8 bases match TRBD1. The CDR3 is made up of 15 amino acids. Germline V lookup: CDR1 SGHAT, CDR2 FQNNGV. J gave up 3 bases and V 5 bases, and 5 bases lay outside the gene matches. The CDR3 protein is CASSDQGAPNEKLFF. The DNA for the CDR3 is TGTGCCAGCAGCGATCAGGGGGCCCCTAATGAAAAACTGTTTTTT.

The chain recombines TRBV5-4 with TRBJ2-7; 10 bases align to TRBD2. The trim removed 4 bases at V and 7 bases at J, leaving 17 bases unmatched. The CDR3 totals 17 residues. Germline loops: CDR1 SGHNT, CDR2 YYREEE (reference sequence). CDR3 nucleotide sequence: TGTGCCAGCAGCCTCGGGGGGGGGAGCGGGAGGGCCGAGGAGCAGTACTTC. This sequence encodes CASSLGGGSGRAEEQYF.

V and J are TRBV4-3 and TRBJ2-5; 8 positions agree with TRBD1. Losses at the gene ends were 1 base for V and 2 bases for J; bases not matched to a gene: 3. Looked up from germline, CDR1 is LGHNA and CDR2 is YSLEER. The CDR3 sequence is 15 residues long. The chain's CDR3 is CASSQGGQGQETQYF. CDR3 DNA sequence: TGCGCCAGCAGCCAAGGCGGACAGGGACAAGAGACCCAGTACTTC.

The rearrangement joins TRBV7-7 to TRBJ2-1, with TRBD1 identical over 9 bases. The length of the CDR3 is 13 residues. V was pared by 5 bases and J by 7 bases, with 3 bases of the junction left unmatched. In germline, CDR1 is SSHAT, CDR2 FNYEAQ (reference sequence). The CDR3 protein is CASSEDRGNEQFF. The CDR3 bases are TGTGCCAGCAGCGAGGACAGGGGAAATGAGCAGTTCTTC.

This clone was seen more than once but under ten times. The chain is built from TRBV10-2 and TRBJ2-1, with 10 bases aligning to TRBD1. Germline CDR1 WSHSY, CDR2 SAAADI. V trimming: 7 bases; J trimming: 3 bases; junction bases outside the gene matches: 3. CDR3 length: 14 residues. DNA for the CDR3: TGCGCCAGCACCGGGACAGGGGTCTACAATGAGCAGTTCTTC. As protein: CASTGTGVYNEQFF.

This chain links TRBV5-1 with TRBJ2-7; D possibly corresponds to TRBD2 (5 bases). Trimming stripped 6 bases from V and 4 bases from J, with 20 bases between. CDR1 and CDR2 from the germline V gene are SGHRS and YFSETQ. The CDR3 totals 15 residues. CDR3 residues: CASTPGLSTSYEQYF. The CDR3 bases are TGCGCCAGCACACCCGGACTCTCCACGAGTTACGAGCAGTACTTC.

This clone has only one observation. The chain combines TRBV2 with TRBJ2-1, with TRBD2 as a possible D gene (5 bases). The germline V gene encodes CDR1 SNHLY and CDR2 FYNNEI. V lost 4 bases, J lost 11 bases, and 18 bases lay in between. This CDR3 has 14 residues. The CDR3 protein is CASSALSPDSKQFF. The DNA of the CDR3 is TGTGCCAGCAGTGCCTTATCACCGGACTCTAAGCAGTTCTTC.

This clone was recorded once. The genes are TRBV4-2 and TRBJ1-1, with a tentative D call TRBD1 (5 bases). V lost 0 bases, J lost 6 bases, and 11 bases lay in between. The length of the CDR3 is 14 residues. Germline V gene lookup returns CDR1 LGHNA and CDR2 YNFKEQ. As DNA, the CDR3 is TGTGCCAGCAGCCAAGATAGGGGAGGCCCTGAAGCTTTCTTT. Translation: CASSQDRGGPEAFF.

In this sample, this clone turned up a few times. DNA for the CDR3: TGTGCCAGCATGGGCGCAAAAGGGACAGCCAATGAGCAGTTCTTC. It translates to CASMGAKGTANEQFF. V and J are TRBV6-1 and TRBJ2-1; 7 bases line up with TRBD1. Germline-derived CDR1 and CDR2 are MNHNS and SASEGT. Trimming cost V 7 bases and J 6 bases; bases outside gene matches: 12. The CDR3 has 15 amino acids.

The CDR3 sequence is CASSDKYSFHGYTF. DNA of the CDR3: TGTGCCAGCAGCGATAAATACAGCTTCCATGGCTACACCTTC. The V gene is TRBV6-1, the J gene TRBJ1-2; no clear D. The CDR3 sequence is 14 residues long. CDR1 and CDR2 from the germline V gene are MNHNS and SASEGT. The V end was cut by 6 bases, the J end by 6 bases, with 17 bases between.

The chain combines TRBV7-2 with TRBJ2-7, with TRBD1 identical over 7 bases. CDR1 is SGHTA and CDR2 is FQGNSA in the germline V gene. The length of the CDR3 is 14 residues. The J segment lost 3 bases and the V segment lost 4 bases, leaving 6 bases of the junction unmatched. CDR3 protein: CASSSDDRVYEQYF. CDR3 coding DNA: TGTGCCAGCAGCTCTGACGACAGGGTCTACGAGCAGTACTTC. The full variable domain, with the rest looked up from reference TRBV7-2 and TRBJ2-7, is GAGVSQSPSNKVTEKGKDVELRCDPISGHTALYWYRQSLGQGLEFLIYFQGNSAPDKSGLPSDRFSAERTGGSVSTLTIQRTQQEDSAVYLCASSSDDRVYEQYFGPGTRLTVT.

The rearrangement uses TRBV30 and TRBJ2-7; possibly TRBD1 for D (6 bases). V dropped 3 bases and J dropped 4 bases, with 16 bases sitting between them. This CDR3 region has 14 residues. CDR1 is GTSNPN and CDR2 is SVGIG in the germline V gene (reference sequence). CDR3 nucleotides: TGTGCCTGGAGCTCAGGGGAGTACCTATACGAGCAGTACTTC. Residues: CAWSSGEYLYEQYF.

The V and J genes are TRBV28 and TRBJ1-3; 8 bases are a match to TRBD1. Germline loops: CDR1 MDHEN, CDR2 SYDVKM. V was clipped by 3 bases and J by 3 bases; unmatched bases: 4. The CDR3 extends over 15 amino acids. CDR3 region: CASSFQGAGGNTIYF. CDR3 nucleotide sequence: TGTGCCAGCAGTTTCCAGGGGGCAGGTGGAAACACCATATATTTT. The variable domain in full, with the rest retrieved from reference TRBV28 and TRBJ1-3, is DVKVTQSSRYLVKRTGEKVFLECVQDMDHENMFWYRQDPGLGLRLIYFSYDVKMKEKGDIPEGYSVSREKKERFSLILESASTNQTSMYLCASSFQGAGGNTIYFGEGSWLTVV.

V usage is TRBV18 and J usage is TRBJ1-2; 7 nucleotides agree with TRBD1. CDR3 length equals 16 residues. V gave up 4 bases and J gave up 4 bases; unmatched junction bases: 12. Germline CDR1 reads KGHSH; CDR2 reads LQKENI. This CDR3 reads CASSHPGQIFLYGYTF. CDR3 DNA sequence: TGTGCCAGCTCACATCCGGGACAGATTTTCCTCTATGGCTACACCTTC. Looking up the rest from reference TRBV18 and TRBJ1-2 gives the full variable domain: NAGVMQNPRHLVRRRGQEARLRCSPMKGHSHVYWYRQLPEEGLKFMVYLQKENIIDESGMPKERFSAEFPKEGPSILRIQQVVRGDSAAYFCASSHPGQIFLYGYTFGSGTRLTVV.

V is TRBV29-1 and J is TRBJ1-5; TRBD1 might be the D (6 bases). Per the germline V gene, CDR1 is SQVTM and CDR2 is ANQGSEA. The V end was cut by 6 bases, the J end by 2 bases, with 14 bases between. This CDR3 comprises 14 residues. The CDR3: CSVGLGAGNQPQHF. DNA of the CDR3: TGCAGCGTCGGGTTGGGGGCTGGCAATCAGCCCCAGCATTTT.

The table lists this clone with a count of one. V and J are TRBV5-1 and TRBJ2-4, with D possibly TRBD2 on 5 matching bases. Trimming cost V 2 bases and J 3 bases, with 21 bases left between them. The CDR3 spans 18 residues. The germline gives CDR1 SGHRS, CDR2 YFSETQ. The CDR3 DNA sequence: TGCGCCAGCAGCTTAACTTCTCCGGACTCCATTTACAAAAACATTCAGTACTTC. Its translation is CASSLTSPDSIYKNIQYF. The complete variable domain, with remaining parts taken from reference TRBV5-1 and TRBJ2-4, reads KAGVTQTPRYLIKTRGQQVTLSCSPISGHRSVSWYQQTPGQGLQFLFEYFSETQRNKGNFPGRFSGRQFSNSRSEMNVSTLELGDSALYLCASSLTSPDSIYKNIQYFGAGTRLSVL.

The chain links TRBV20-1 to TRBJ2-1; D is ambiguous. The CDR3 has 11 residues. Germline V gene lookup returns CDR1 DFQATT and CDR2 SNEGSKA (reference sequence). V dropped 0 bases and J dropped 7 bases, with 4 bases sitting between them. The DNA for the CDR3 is TGCAGTGCTAGAGAGGAGAATGAGCAGTTCTTC. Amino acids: CSAREENEQFF.

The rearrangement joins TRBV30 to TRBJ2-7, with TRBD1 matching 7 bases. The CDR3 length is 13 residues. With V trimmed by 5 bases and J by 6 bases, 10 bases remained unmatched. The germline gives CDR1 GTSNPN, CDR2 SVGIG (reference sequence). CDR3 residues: CAWGKGGSSEQYF. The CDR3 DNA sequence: TGTGCCTGGGGTAAAGGGGGCTCGAGCGAGCAGTACTTC.

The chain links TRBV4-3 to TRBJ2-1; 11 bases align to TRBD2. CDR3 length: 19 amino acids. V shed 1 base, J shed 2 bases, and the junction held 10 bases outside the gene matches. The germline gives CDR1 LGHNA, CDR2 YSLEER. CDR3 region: CASSQGASGRPGPYNEQFF. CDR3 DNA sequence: TGCGCCAGCAGCCAAGGGGCTAGCGGGAGGCCCGGTCCCTACAATGAGCAGTTCTTC.

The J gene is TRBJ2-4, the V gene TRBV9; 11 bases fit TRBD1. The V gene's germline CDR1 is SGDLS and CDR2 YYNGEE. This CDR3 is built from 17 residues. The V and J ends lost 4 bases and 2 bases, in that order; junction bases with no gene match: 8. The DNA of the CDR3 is TGTGCCAGCAGCTCCGGACAGGGGGCTTTATCCAAAAACATTCAGTACTTC. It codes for CASSSGQGALSKNIQYF.

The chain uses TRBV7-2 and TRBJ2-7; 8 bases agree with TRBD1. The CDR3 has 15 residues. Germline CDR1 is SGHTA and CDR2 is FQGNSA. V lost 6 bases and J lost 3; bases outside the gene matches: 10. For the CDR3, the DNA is TGTGCCAGCAGACAACAGGCCGGGACAGGCTACGAGCAGTACTTC. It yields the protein CASRQQAGTGYEQYF.

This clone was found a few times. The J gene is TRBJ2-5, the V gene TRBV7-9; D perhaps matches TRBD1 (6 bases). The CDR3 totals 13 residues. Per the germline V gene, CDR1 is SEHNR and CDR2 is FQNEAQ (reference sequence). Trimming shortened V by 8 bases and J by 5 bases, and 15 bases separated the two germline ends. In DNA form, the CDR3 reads TGTGCCAGCGGGGGCAGGGTAGTCGAGACCCAGTACTTC. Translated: CASGGRVVETQYF.

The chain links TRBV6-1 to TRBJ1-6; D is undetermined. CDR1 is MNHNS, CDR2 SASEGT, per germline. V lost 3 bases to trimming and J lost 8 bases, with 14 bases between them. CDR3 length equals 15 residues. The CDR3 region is CASSDPDFKDSPLHF. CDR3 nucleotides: TGTGCCAGCAGTGATCCCGACTTTAAAGATTCACCCCTCCACTTT.

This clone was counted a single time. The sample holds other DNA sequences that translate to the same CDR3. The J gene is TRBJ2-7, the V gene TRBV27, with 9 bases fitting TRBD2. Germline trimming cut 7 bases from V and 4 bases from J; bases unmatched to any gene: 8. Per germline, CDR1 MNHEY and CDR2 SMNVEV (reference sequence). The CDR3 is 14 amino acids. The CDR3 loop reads CASNPAGGVYEQYF. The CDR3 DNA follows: TGTGCCAGCAATCCCGCGGGGGGGGTTTACGAGCAGTACTTC.